This T cell receptor (beta chain) stems from a study of T cells after yellow fever vaccination. Study in general: Preparation of the low-cell-number fractions used SMART-Seq v4 Ultra Low Input.

General study results and limits: Repertoires obtained by FACS sorting could include abundant clonotypes that entered as contaminants from the bulk population.

There are a few counts of this clonotype. Its target is unknown. Making TCR cDNA involved 5'RACE template switching, which added UMIs and a universal primer site. TCRdb fed the 5' RACE reads into MiXCR, producing one record per CDR3 protein. The sample has a few hundred thousand distinct CDR3 sequences, around 10% seen once; the top ten hold around 3.5%. Germline CDR1 is SGHTA and CDR2 is FQGNSA. The CDR3 is made up of 15 amino acids. The V end was cut by 3 bases, the J end by 11 bases, with 20 bases between. This receptor was taken from a young man who received the YFV17D yellow fever vaccine. The material was CD4+ T cells sorted from PBMCs, obtained 5 days after the yellow fever booster vaccination. V and J are TRBV7-2 and TRBJ1-5, with D possibly TRBD1 on 6 matching bases. The CDR3 here is CASSLMDGTIMTQHF. In nucleotides, the CDR3 is TGTGCCAGCAGCTTGATGGATGGGACAATCATGACCCAGCATTTT.